This T cell receptor (beta chain) appears in the sequencing data of a study of T-cell reconstitution after alpha-beta-depleted transplantation in children. General study results and limits: Several hundred expanded graft clones reportedly supplied alpha-beta T cells about two months after transplant. Some patients' high day-60 TCRbeta diversity was attributed to recipient cells surviving conditioning. The authors attributed T-cell counts and diversity one year after transplant mostly to newly produced T cells.

V shed 0 bases and J shed 1 base, with 7 bases lying between them. Germline lookup yields CDR1 SGHRS and CDR2 YFSETQ. CDR3 length: 14 residues. This sample's TCRbeta library carried unique molecular identifier barcodes. TCRdb called the PCR reads again in MiXCR, with one record for every CDR3 protein. The data contain 670,000 or so distinct CDR3 sequences, roughly 13% of them seen just once; the ten biggest clones take up about 0.77%. Remarks on this clonotype: Its antigen remains unidentified.

The material was PBMCs, obtained before TCRalphabeta/CD19-depleted stem cell transplant. V usage is TRBV5-1 and J usage is TRBJ2-5; D is ambiguous. The receptor was derived from a girl aged 2-9 years with congenital amegakaryocytic thrombocytopenia, due to receive a stem cell transplant. DNA for the CDR3: TGCGCCAGCAGCTTGGTCAGTTTCCAAGAGACCCAGTACTTC. Its protein product is CASSLVSFQETQYF.